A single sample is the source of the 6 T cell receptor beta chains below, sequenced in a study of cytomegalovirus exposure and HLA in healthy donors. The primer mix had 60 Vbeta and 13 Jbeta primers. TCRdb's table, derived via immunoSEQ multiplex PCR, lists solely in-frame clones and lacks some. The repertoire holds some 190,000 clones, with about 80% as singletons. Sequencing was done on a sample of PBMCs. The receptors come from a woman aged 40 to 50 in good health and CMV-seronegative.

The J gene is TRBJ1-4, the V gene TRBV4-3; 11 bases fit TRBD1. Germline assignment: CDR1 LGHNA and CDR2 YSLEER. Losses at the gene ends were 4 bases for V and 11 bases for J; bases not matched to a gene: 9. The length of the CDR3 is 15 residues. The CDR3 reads CASSPQGQGGDKLFF. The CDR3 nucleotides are TGCGCCAGCAGCCCACAGGGACAGGGGGGTGATAAACTGTTTTTT.

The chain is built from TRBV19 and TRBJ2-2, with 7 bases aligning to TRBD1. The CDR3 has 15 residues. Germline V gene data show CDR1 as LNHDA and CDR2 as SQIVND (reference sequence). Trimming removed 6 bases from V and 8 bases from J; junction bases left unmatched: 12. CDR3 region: CASRHIRDSQGELFF. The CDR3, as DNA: TGTGCCAGTAGACACATTCGGGACAGCCAAGGGGAGCTGTTTTTT.

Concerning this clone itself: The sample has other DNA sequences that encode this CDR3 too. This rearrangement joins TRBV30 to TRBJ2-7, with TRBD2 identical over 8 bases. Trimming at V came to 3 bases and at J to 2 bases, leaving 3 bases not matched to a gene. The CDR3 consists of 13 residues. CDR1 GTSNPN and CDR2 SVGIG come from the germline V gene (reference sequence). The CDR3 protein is CAWSPGLAYEQYF. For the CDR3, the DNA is TGTGCCTGGAGCCCGGGACTAGCCTACGAGCAGTACTTC.

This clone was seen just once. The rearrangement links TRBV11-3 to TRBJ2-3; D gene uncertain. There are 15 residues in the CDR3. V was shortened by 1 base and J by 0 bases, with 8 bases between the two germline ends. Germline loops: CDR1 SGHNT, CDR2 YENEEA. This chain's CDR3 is CASSLGVGSTDTQYF. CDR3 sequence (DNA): TGTGCCAGCAGCTTAGGAGTGGGCAGCACAGATACGCAGTATTTT.

The chain's CDR3 is CASSLAGYLYV. The CDR3 nucleotides are TGTGCCAGCAGTTTAGCAGGGTACCTCTACGTC. The chain uses TRBV28 and TRBJ2-7, with TRBD1 as a possible D gene (5 bases). V was trimmed by 2 bases and J by 13 bases, leaving 12 bases between them. Germline V gene data show CDR1 as MDHEN and CDR2 as SYDVKM. CDR3 length: 11 amino acids.

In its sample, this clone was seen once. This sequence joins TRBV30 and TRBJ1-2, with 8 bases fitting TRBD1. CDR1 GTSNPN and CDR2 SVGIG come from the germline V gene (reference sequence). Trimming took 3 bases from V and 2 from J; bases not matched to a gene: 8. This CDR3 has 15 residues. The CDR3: CAWRALGQGNYGYTF. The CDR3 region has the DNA TGTGCCTGGAGAGCTCTTGGACAGGGCAACTATGGCTACACCTTC.